This T cell receptor beta chain was sequenced for a study of cytomegalovirus exposure and HLA in healthy donors. The CDR3 length is 13 residues. V shed 5 bases and J 7 bases; nucleotides not matched to a gene: 3. Germline assignment: CDR1 LNHDA and CDR2 SQIVND (reference sequence). PCR involved 60 Vbeta and 13 Jbeta primers. Sequencing was performed with immunoSEQ multiplex PCR; in TCRdb, only in-frame clones are kept and a portion is missing. The repertoire holds 100,000 to 150,000 clones, with about three quarters as singletons. V is TRBV19 and J is TRBJ1-2; 11 positions agree with TRBD1. The sequencing sample was made of PBMCs. The TCR was taken from a female donor in good health and CMV-seronegative. The CDR3 loop reads CASSGQGAPGYTF. The CDR3 DNA reads TGTGCCAGTAGTGGACAGGGGGCCCCTGGCTACACCTTC.